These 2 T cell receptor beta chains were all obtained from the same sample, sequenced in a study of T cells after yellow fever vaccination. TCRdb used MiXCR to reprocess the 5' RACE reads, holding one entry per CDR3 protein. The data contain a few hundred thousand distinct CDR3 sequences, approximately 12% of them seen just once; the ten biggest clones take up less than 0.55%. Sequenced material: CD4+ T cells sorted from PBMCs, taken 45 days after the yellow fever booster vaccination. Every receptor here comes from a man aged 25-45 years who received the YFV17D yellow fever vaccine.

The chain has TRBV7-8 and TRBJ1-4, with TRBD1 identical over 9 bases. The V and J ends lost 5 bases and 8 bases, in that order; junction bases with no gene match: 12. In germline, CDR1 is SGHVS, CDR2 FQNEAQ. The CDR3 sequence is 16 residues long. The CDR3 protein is CASSPRTGAQGEKLFF. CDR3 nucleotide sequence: TGTGCCAGCAGCCCGCGGACAGGGGCGCAGGGGGAAAAACTGTTTTTT.

The CDR3 protein is CASSLSGQGSNEQFF. The CDR3 DNA sequence: TGCGCCAGCAGCTTGAGCGGACAGGGGTCCAATGAGCAGTTCTTC. V is TRBV5-1 and J is TRBJ2-1; the match to TRBD1 covers 9 bases. Trimming took 1 base from V and 6 from J; bases not matched to a gene: 5. Germline lookup yields CDR1 SGHRS and CDR2 YFSETQ. This CDR3 spans 15 amino acids.